One and the same sample provided the 3 T cell receptor beta chains below, sequenced in a study of read filtering for tumor transcriptome and immune sequencing. From approximately 430 ng of RNA, a library with molecular barcoded alpha/delta and beta/gamma adaptors was made. MiXCR, applied by TCRdb to the reads, yields one record per CDR3 protein. The table has about 40,000 distinct CDR3 sequences, approximately 15% seen once; the top ten hold around 26%. Specimen: a population of CD138-negative cells sorted from bone marrow. The origin of the receptors is a donor at least 40 years old with multiple myeloma.

This clonotype was found a few times. V usage is TRBV16 and J usage is TRBJ2-7; either TRBD1 or TRBD2 may fit D (5 bases each). Trimming took 7 bases from V and 1 from J, leaving 14 bases between them. Germline V gives CDR1 KGHSY, CDR2 FQNENV. There are 14 residues in the CDR3. CDR3 sequence reads: CASTQGPLSYEQYF. The CDR3 region has the DNA TGTGCCAGCACCCAGGGACCGCTATCCTACGAGCAGTACTTC.

This clonotype was seen many times. The chain carries TRBV27 and TRBJ2-2; 10 bases line up with TRBD1. With V trimmed by 8 bases and J by 4 bases, 10 bases remained unmatched. This CDR3 has 16 residues. Per germline, CDR1 MNHEY and CDR2 SMNVEV (reference sequence). This chain's CDR3 is CASHARGQGVTGELFF. The CDR3 bases are TGTGCCAGCCACGCACGAGGACAGGGGGTCACCGGGGAGCTGTTTTTT.

V is TRBV20-1 and J is TRBJ1-1; D is unclear. CDR3 length equals 13 residues. Germline loops: CDR1 DFQATT, CDR2 SNEGSKA (reference sequence). As DNA, the CDR3 is TGCAGCGCTCCAAGCACTGTGGGCACCGAAGCTTTCTTT. Its protein is CSAPSTVGTEAFF.